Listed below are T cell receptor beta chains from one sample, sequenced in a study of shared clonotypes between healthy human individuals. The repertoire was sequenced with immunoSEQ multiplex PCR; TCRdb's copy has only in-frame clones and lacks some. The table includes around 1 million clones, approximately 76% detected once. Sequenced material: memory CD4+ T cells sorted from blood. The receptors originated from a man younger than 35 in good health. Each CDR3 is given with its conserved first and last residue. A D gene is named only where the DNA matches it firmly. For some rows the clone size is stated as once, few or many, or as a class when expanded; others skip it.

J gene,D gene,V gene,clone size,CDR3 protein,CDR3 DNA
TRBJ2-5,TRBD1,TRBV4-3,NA,CASSQGGTGDLKETQYF,TGCGCCAGCAGCCAAGGGGGGACAGGGGACCTTAAAGAGACCCAGTACTTC
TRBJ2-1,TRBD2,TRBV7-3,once,CASSSLAGVLNEQFF,TGTGCCAGCAGCTCGCTAGCGGGGGTACTCAATGAGCAGTTCTTC
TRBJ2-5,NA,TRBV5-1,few,CASSATNPQETQYF,TGCGCCAGCAGCGCGACGAATCCCCAAGAGACCCAGTACTTC
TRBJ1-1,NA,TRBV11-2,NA,CASSLIGDTEAFF,TGTGCCAGCAGTCTAATTGGGGACACTGAAGCTTTCTTT
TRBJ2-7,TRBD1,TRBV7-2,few,CASSGPGQGAYEQYF,TGTGCCAGCAGCGGGCCTGGACAGGGGGCGTACGAGCAGTACTTC
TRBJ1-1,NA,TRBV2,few,CASSEPEGITEAFF,TGTGCCAGCAGTGAACCGGAGGGGATCACTGAAGCTTTCTTT
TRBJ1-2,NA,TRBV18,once,CASSPSGRDTGYTF,TGTGCCAGCTCACCATCAGGCAGGGATACTGGCTACACCTTC
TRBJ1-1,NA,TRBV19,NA,CASEKGVNTEAFF,TGTGCCAGTGAGAAGGGGGTGAACACTGAAGCTTTCTTT
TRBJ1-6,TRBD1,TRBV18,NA,CASSSTEGARSPLHF,TGTGCCAGCTCATCCACGGAGGGGGCTCGTTCACCCCTCCACTTT
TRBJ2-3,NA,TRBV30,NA,CAWSPRTLTDTQYF,TGTGCCTGGAGTCCTCGGACCCTCACAGATACGCAGTATTTT
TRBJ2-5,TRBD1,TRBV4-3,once,CASSPYGTVQETQYF,TGCGCCAGCAGCCCATACGGGACAGTCCAAGAGACCCAGTACTTC
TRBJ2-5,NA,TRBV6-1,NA,CASASERTQYF,TGTGCCAGCGCATCGGAGAGGACCCAGTACTTC
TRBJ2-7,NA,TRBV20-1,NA,CSARKFEQYF,TGCAGTGCTAGAAAATTTGAGCAGTACTTC
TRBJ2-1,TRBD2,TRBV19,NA,CATGLAMYNEQFF,TGTGCCACAGGACTAGCGATGTACAATGAGCAGTTCTTC
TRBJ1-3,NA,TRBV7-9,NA,CASSPKGASSAPGNTIYF,TGTGCCAGCAGCCCTAAAGGGGCCTCAAGCGCACCTGGAAACACCATATATTTT
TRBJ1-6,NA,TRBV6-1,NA,CASSPDGRDNSPLHF,TGTGCCAGCAGCCCAGACGGGAGGGATAATTCACCCCTCCACTTT
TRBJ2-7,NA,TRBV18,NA,CASSPPGRSSYEQYF,TGTGCCAGCTCACCACCGGGAAGGAGCTCCTACGAGCAGTACTTC
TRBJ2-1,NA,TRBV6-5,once,CASSYSGALNEQFF,TGTGCCAGCAGTTACTCAGGGGCTCTTAATGAGCAGTTCTTC